A selection of T cell receptor beta chains follows, all from one sample in a study of blood T cell repertoires in COVID-19. Some clones are missing from TCRdb's copy, which holds only in-frame ones; the method was immunoSEQ multiplex PCR. The data show approximately 97,000 clones, around 80% seen once. Sequencing was carried out using peripheral blood. The source is a man in his sixties with active or convalescent COVID-19. Both conserved end residues are part of each CDR3. D genes are given only for firm matches.

D,V,J,CDR3
NA,TRBV21-1,TRBJ1-1,CASSKGIRSSNTEAFF
NA,TRBV28,TRBJ1-5,CASSRDSNQPQHF
NA,TRBV5-1,TRBJ1-2,CASSLDPSRAYGYTF
NA,TRBV28,TRBJ1-2,CASSFMAVYGYTF
TRBD2,TRBV6-8,TRBJ2-5,CASRPGLPEETQYF
TRBD2,TRBV7-9,TRBJ2-5,CASSLGSSGREETQYF
TRBD2,TRBV29-1,TRBJ2-3,CSVEEAGLDTQYF
TRBD1,TRBV9,TRBJ2-1,CASSPGDRVGNEQFF
NA,TRBV28,TRBJ1-2,CASSFQEGYTF
TRBD2,TRBV7-8,TRBJ2-1,CASSLVAGGPNEQFF
TRBD2,TRBV7-6,TRBJ2-1,CASSLANLAGGYNEQFF
TRBD1,TRBV4-1,TRBJ2-5,CASSQAPGQQETQYF
TRBD2,TRBV30,TRBJ2-1,CAWSGLAGGNEQFF
NA,TRBV5-6,TRBJ2-2,CASSPGGRGTGELFF
TRBD1,TRBV3-1/TRBV3-2,TRBJ2-1,CASSQGQGNLNEQFF
NA,TRBV6-2/TRBV6-3,TRBJ2-1,CASSYSSEMNEQFF
NA,TRBV19,TRBJ2-1,CASSIRGASSYNEQFF
TRBD1,TRBV2,TRBJ1-1,CASIFVGTANTEAFF
TRBD1,TRBV27,TRBJ1-4,CASSTTTGAREKLFF
TRBD2,TRBV28,TRBJ2-7,CASSPSGSSYEQYF
TRBD1,TRBV10-2,TRBJ1-1,CASNDRVNTEAFF
TRBD1,TRBV29-1,TRBJ1-1,CSVDRDRGYTEAFF
NA,TRBV28,TRBJ1-2,CASVTGSANYGYTF
NA,TRBV29-1,TRBJ2-7,CSVEDRRDYEQYF
TRBD1,TRBV6-5,TRBJ2-5,CASRQPTGPPETQYF
NA,TRBV6-5,TRBJ2-3,CASSLRRDTDTQYF
NA,TRBV5-6,TRBJ1-1,CASSPGLLRAEAFF
TRBD1,TRBV2,TRBJ2-5,CASKPDRGQETQYF
NA,TRBV9,TRBJ1-1,CASSSPLGSNTEAFF
NA,TRBV29-1,TRBJ2-6,CSVESFGSGVGANVLTF
TRBD2,TRBV27,TRBJ2-3,CASSLGLVRRETDTQYF
TRBD1,TRBV5-1,TRBJ2-2,CASSSGQGTGGELFF
TRBD1,TRBV14,TRBJ1-2,CASSQFRGRLSGEDGYTF
NA,TRBV6-2/TRBV6-3,TRBJ1-2,CASSYSKAGERFGGYTF
TRBD2,TRBV5-1,TRBJ2-1,CASSPQTGGQWNEQFF
NA,TRBV21-1,TRBJ2-7,CASATQGIEFYEQYF
NA,TRBV2,TRBJ2-1,CASIWRDPYNEQFF
NA,TRBV6-2/TRBV6-3,TRBJ1-5,CASSYLDYRQPQHF
TRBD2,TRBV3-1/TRBV3-2,TRBJ2-3,CASRPTGTSGDTQYF
NA,TRBV2,TRBJ2-7,CASSEGQSYKQYF
NA,TRBV28,TRBJ1-1,CASSQTGRDTEAFF
TRBD1,TRBV20-1,TRBJ1-5,CSASSQGAGQPQHF
NA,TRBV7-9,TRBJ2-7,CASSFPDRLYEQYF
NA,TRBV20-1,TRBJ1-2,CSATSYGYTF
NA,TRBV27,TRBJ1-3,CASSFQAGNTIYF
TRBD1,TRBV29-1,TRBJ1-3,CSARQGFPGNTIYF
TRBD1,TRBV5-4,TRBJ1-2,CASSYPGTGDGYTF
NA,TRBV24-1,TRBJ2-1,CATSASSLEEQFF
NA,TRBV4-3,TRBJ2-1,CASSQEGGANEQFF
TRBD1,TRBV28,TRBJ1-6,CASIQGQRNSPLHF
TRBD1,TRBV12-3/TRBV12-4,TRBJ2-2,CASRRTGAGELFF